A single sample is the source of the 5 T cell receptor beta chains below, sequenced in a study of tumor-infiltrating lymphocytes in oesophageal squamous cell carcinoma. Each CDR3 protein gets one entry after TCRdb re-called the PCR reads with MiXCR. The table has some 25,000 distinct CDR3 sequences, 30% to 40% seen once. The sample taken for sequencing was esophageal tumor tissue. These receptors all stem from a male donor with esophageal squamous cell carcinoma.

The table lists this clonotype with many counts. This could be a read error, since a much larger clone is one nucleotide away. CDR3 amino acids: CASSLGPWASGGNNEQYF. CDR3 coding DNA: TGTGCCAGCAGCTTAGGCCCCTGGGCTAGCGGGGGGAACAATGAGCAGTACTTC. The J gene is TRBJ2-1, the V gene TRBV11-1; TRBD2 aligns across 11 bases. The assigned J gene may be wrong: the sequence end matches TRBJ2-7 better. The germline V gene has CDR1 SGHAT and CDR2 FQDESV (reference sequence). This CDR3 has 18 amino acids.

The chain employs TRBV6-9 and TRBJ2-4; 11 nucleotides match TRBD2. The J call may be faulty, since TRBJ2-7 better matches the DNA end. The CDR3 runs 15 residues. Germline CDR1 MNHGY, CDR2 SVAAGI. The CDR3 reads CASSYKLAGGSEQYF. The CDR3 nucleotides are TGTGCCAGCAGTTACAAGCTAGCGGGAGGATCCGAGCAGTACTTC.

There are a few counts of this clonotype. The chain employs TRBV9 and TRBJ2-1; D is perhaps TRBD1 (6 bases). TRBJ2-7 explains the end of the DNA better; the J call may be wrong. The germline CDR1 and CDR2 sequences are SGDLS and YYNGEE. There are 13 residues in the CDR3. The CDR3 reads CASSEGDTYEQYF. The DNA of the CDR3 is TGTGCCAGCAGCGAGGGGGACACCTACGAGCAGTACTTC.

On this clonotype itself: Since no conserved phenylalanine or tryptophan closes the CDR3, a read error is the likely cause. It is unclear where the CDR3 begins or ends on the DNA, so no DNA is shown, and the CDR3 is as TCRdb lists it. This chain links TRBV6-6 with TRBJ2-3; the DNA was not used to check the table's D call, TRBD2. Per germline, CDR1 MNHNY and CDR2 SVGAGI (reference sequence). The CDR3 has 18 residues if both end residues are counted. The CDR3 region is CASSYSLGGALNEQYFGP.

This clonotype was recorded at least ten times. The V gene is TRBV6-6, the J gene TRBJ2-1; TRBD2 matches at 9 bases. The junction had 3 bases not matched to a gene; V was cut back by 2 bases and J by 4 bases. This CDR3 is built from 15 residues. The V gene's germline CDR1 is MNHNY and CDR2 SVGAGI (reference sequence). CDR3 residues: CASSYQSGGYNEQFF. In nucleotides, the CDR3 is TGTGCCAGCAGTTACCAAAGCGGGGGGTACAATGAGCAGTTCTTC.